This T cell receptor beta chain was observed in a study of blood T cell repertoires in COVID-19 (dated by TCRdb to between 2020 and 2021). Looking at the study overall: Samples from collaborators originated in the United States, Italy and Spain and spanned both the acute and convalescent phases of COVID-19. A de-identified subject ID, COVID-19 status, age in years and sex were almost always included in the sample metadata. HLA class I and class II types, where available, came from metadata supplied by the sample provider rather than from assay-based typing. The repertoires were released in a freely available public database intended as a resource for research on the immune response to SARS-CoV-2. The material from the prospective study consisted of cDNA or gDNA derived from T cells, B-cell-depleted T cells, or PBMCs. The samples were drawn from two sources: the first 160 participants of the ongoing ImmuneRACE study, and over 950 subjects contributed by 6 global collaborators. Deeply sampled blood TCRbeta repertoires from subjects exposed to, actively infected with, or recovered from COVID-19 were included in the dataset. The paper's findings and limits, for the study overall: Clinical and demographic metadata were provided uncurated, with the amount varying by source and participant.

Participants in the prospective study were enrolled through a virtual design, were aged roughly 18 to 95 years, and lived in approximately 25 United States geographic areas. Cohort assignment in the prospective study relied on participant-reported clinical history from a screening survey and a study questionnaire. In the prospective study, mobile phlebotomists collected whole blood, serum and a nasopharyngeal or oropharyngeal swab from each participant. Additional blood draws and questionnaires over an approximately 2-month period could optionally be provided by prospective study participants. Blood samples from the prospective study were shipped frozen or at room temperature prior to DNA extraction. A note on this clone: Its antigen has not been determined. No per-base quality is available; no much larger clone lies one base away.

Taken from cysteine to phenylalanine, the CDR3 has 14 residues. Only the CDR3 part of the read is kept: 42 bases, read in frame from the first base. The germline V gene (reference sequence) sets CDR1 to SEHNR and CDR2 to FQNEAQ. V sheds 2 bases and J sheds 1 base, leaving 8 bases between their ends. TCRbeta CDR3 regions were amplified from genomic DNA using the immunoSEQ Assay, a bias-controlled multiplex PCR. The published analysis was carried out like this. The number of nucleated cells in each sample was estimated by amplification of reference gene primers within the assay. Sequence reads were collapsed and filtered to measure the absolute abundance of every unique TCRbeta CDR3 rearrangement. For each sample, productive Simpson clonality was calculated as the square root of Simpson's diversity index across productive rearrangements. This immuneACCESS table, as held by TCRdb, lists in-frame sequences with V and J called but not all clones. Of the missing ones, under half trace to an unresolved V gene in checked studies; the others have no known cause. That table supplies the V and J calls and clone size; D and trimming were determined from the DNA. For this sample the table gives 200,000 to 250,000 clones, of which just over 85% were detected only once. Over 3% of the sample is held by the ten biggest clonotypes.

Sequenced sample: PBMCs or T cells enriched from blood (not recorded which). This clonotype originated in a woman in her thirties or forties with acute COVID-19. In this chain, TRBV7-9 is recombined with TRBJ1-1, and possibly TRBD1, on 5 matching bases. The nucleotides read TGTGCCAGCAGCTTAAGCAGGGCGAACACTGAAGCTTTCTTT. It translates to CASSLSRANTEAFF. Extended through the reference TRBV7-9 and TRBJ1-1 proteins, this CDR3 yields the full variable domain: DTGVSQNPRHKITKRGQNVTFRCDPISEHNRLYWYRQTLGQGPEFLTYFQNEAQLEKSRLLSDRFSAERPKGSFSTLEIQRTEQGDSAMYLCASSLSRANTEAFFGQGTRLTVV.